This T cell receptor (beta chain) is drawn from a study of blood T cells in healthy people across ages. Sample-barcoded 5' priming and a J-beta primer mix drove a second PCR of 7 to 11 cycles. TCRdb reprocessed the 5' RACE reads via MiXCR and lists one record per CDR3 protein. The sample holds around 780,000 distinct CDR3 sequences, roughly 25% seen once. These data also formed part of another study, on T cells of mothers and their children.

The sequencing sample was made of blood. The source of this sequence is a boy aged 5-17 years in good health.

CDR3 sequence: CSAGGANTEAFF. The CDR3 nucleotides read TGCAGTGCTGGGGGCGCGAACACTGAAGCTTTCTTT. This chain connects TRBV20-1 to TRBJ1-1; TRBD1 might be the D (6 bases). Germline V lookup: CDR1 DFQATT, CDR2 SNEGSKA (reference sequence). CDR3 length: 12 amino acids. V was trimmed by 5 bases and J by 1 base, leaving 8 bases between them.